This T cell receptor beta chain was obtained from a study of T cells in Graves' hyperthyroidism and ophthalmopathy. General observations from the study: Stable hyperthyroidism was separated from ophthalmopathy by a model based on 13 V-J features. Ophthalmopathy was identified by the model a median roughly six months ahead of onset.

Diagnoses were made from clinical symptoms, serum measures (thyroxine and TRAb), thyroid ultrasound and orbital computed tomography. The PBMCs studied were ones that came from about 10 ml fresh peripheral blood. RNA transcripts were the template for amplifying TCR beta CDR3 regions. With the HTBI primer set, the TCR CDR3 went through a first round of RT-PCR. One entry per CDR3 protein results from TCRdb running MiXCR on the multiplex PCR reads. The sample comprises around 440,000 distinct CDR3 sequences, approximately 14% of which are singletons, and approximately 8% rests with the top ten. This clonotype was recorded a few times. What it recognizes is unknown. This CDR3 is 12 amino acids long. V lost 5 bases to trimming and J lost 6 bases, with 12 bases between them. The germline V gene has CDR1 SGHNT and CDR2 YYREEE (reference sequence).

This sequence was found in a woman under 30 with Graves' hyperthyroidism. The rearrangement links TRBV5-4 to TRBJ2-7; D is perhaps TRBD1 or TRBD2 (5 bases each). Sequenced: blood. The CDR3 sequence: CASRVAGGEQYF. CDR3 bases: TGTGCCAGCAGGGTGGCTGGGGGCGAGCAGTACTTC.